The clone carrying this T cell receptor beta chain was counted at least ten times. This entry belongs to a study of metastatic and nonmetastatic thyroid tumors. At the level of the study: Repertoires were compared across blood and tumor or nodule tissue from malignant and benign thyroid patients.

Study processing details: In papillary thyroid cancer, a distant-metastasis classifier was built using CDR3 differences across clinicopathological groups. TCRdb ran MiXCR on the PCR reads. These V and J calls originate from TCRdb's pipeline instead of the authors' own analysis. Among about 40,000 clones listed, 9.5% to 12% were seen once. All patients were untreated before thyroid surgery. J lost 9 bases, V lost 2 bases, and 8 bases had no gene match. This CDR3 has 15 residues. Looked up from germline, CDR1 is MNHEY and CDR2 is SMNVEV (reference sequence). This chain links TRBV27 with TRBJ2-7, with 12 bases aligning to TRBD2. Source material: blood. The clonotype was recovered from a female donor with papillary thyroid cancer or a benign thyroid nodule (not recorded which). Some clones in this sample may be carry-over from other donors' samples. CDR3 amino acids: CASSLRGLAGRRQYF. In DNA form, the CDR3 reads TGTGCCAGCAGTTTAAGGGGACTAGCGGGCCGTAGGCAGTACTTC.